The 14 T cell receptor beta chains below were found in one sample sequenced in a study of blood T cell repertoires in COVID-19. TCRdb's copy holds only in-frame clones and misses some; the assay was immunoSEQ multiplex PCR. This table holds over 150,000 clones, around nine tenths found once. What was sequenced was peripheral blood. These receptors were taken from a man between 60 and 70 years old with COVID-19, enrolled during active disease.

Only a few counts were recorded for this clone. The V and J genes are TRBV24-1 and TRBJ2-3; 10 bases align to TRBD2. CDR1 and CDR2 (germline): KGHDR, SFDVKD. CDR3 length equals 16 residues. With V trimmed by 5 bases and J by 2 bases, 6 bases remained unmatched. CDR3 in amino acids: CATSGGTSDFTDTQYF. CDR3 bases: TGTGCCACCAGTGGGGGGACTAGCGACTTCACAGATACGCAGTATTTT.

V and J are TRBV5-5 and TRBJ2-1, with a tentative D call TRBD2 (6 bases). V was trimmed by 0 bases and J by 3 bases, leaving 10 bases between them. The CDR3 has 15 residues. Germline CDR1 is SGHKS and CDR2 is YYEKEE (reference sequence). The CDR3 DNA follows: TGTGCCAGCAGCTTGGGACCAGCGGGCTACAATGAGCAGTTCTTC. This encodes CASSLGPAGYNEQFF.

This clone was counted a few times. The chain combines TRBV3-1 (or the pseudogene TRBV3-2) with TRBJ2-7; D remains unclear. Germline CDR1 and CDR2: LGHDT and YNNKEL (reference sequence). V lost 1 base and J 7 bases, leaving 20 bases between the germline ends. The CDR3 runs to 16 residues. CDR3 sequence reads: CASSQGSLPRPREQYF. As DNA, the CDR3 is TGTGCCAGCAGCCAAGGATCTCTTCCCCGACCTAGGGAGCAGTACTTC.

About this clone itself: Compared with germline, one end of the junction differs, possibly owing to a read error. The J gene is TRBJ1-5, the V gene TRBV6-5; 7 nucleotides align to TRBD1. Germline-derived CDR1 and CDR2 are MNHEY and SVGAGI. The CDR3 runs 16 residues. CDR3 region: CASSNSGTAQNQPQHF. CDR3 sequence (DNA): TGTGCCAGCAGTAACTCCGGGACAGCACAGAATCAGCCCCAGCATTTT.

V gene TRBV27 combines with J gene TRBJ2-5, with 8 bases matching TRBD1. The CDR3 loop spans 15 amino acids. The trim removed 0 bases at V and 7 bases at J, leaving 7 bases unmatched. CDR1 and CDR2 (germline): MNHEY, SMNVEV (reference sequence). In DNA form, the CDR3 reads TGTGCCAGCAGTTTATCCAGGGGGCTATGGGGGACCCAGTACTTC. It translates to CASSLSRGLWGTQYF.

CDR3 nucleotide sequence: TGTGCCAGCTCACCTGGAGGAGGGCAGGGCAATTCACCCCTCCACTTT. This codes for CASSPGGGQGNSPLHF. The rearrangement links TRBV18 to TRBJ1-6, with D tentatively TRBD1 (5 bases). The V end lost 3 bases, the J end lost 7 bases, and 16 bases lay between the germline ends. Germline values: CDR1 KGHSH, CDR2 LQKENI. There are 16 residues in the CDR3.

A note on this clone: Other nucleotide sequences from this sample produce the same CDR3. The chain links TRBV18 to TRBJ1-3; D possibly corresponds to TRBD1 (5 bases). V gave up 2 bases and J gave up 0 bases, with 5 bases separating them. The CDR3 is made up of 14 amino acids. Germline V CDR1 and CDR2: KGHSH, LQKENI. CDR3 sequence reads: CASSPDSSGNTIYF. The CDR3 coding sequence is TGTGCCAGCTCACCAGACAGCTCTGGAAACACCATATATTTT.

J is TRBJ2-5 and V is TRBV29-1; 11 bases are a match to TRBD1. The CDR3 is made up of 15 amino acids. J was trimmed by 2 bases and V by 5 bases; bases with no gene match: 7. Germline V lookup: CDR1 SQVTM, CDR2 ANQGSEA. CDR3 nucleotide sequence: TGCAGCGTTCACTTTGGGACAGGGGGTCAAGAGACCCAGTACTTC. Translated, it gives CSVHFGTGGQETQYF.

This rearrangement joins TRBV28 to TRBJ2-2, with TRBD1 matching 7 bases. V dropped 7 bases and J dropped 2; count of bases not matched to a gene: 7. The V gene's germline CDR1 is MDHEN and CDR2 SYDVKM. The CDR3 totals 15 residues. In DNA, the CDR3 is TGTGCCAGCAAGGTAGACAGGGTTAACACCGGGGAGCTGTTTTTT. Its translation: CASKVDRVNTGELFF.

This clone came up a few times. This chain links TRBV5-1 with TRBJ2-7, with 8 bases identical to TRBD1. CDR3 size: 13 residues. V was pared by 1 base and J by 3 bases, with 0 bases of the junction left unmatched. Germline V gene lookup returns CDR1 SGHRS and CDR2 YFSETQ. The CDR3 DNA follows: TGCGCCAGCAGCTTGACAGGGGGCTACGAGCAGTACTTC. Translation: CASSLTGGYEQYF.

This chain connects TRBV24-1 to TRBJ2-2, with TRBD2 as a possible D gene (5 bases). Trimming removed 4 bases at V and 2 bases at J, with 10 bases between. This CDR3 has 15 residues. Germline V lookup: CDR1 KGHDR, CDR2 SFDVKD. The CDR3 DNA follows: TGTGCCACCAGTGACCGGGGAGTTAACACCGGGGAGCTGTTTTTT. Its protein is CATSDRGVNTGELFF.

J is TRBJ1-4 and V is TRBV4-3; D perhaps matches TRBD1 (6 bases). The ends were cut back, 1 base at V and 7 bases at J, with 13 bases in the middle. The CDR3 is 15 amino acids. Germline values: CDR1 LGHNA, CDR2 YSLEER. For the CDR3, the DNA is TGCGCCAGCAGCCAAGGGCAAGGGGGGGCTGAAAAACTGTTTTTT. Translation gives CASSQGQGGAEKLFF.

The table lists this clone with a count of one. The chain employs TRBV15 and TRBJ2-3, with 7 bases lining up with TRBD2. V lost 1 base, J lost 1 base, and 11 bases stayed unmatched. Germline V lookup: CDR1 LNHNV, CDR2 YYDKDF (reference sequence). The CDR3 has 18 amino acids. CDR3 sequence: CATSRGYPGRGGTDTQYF. As DNA, the CDR3 is TGTGCCACCAGCAGAGGGTATCCAGGGAGGGGTGGCACAGATACGCAGTATTTT.

The chain combines TRBV28 with TRBJ1-1; D uncertain. The germline V gene has CDR1 MDHEN and CDR2 SYDVKM. The CDR3 is made up of 13 amino acids. Between the trimmed V and J ends, which lost 3 bases and 2 bases, there was a span of 7 bases. CDR3 sequence (DNA): TGTGCCAGCAGTTTGCGGGTTAACACTGAAGCTTTCTTT. This codes for CASSLRVNTEAFF.